This T cell receptor beta chain was observed in a study of T cell repertoires in cytomegalovirus infection. Study background: Public TCR beta signatures provided an indication of both CMV infection and a matching HLA type. General study results and limits: Totalled public TCR beta family frequency picked out people who carried CMV plus the relevant HLA. Dominating the ex vivo response were HLA-C-restricted CMV-specific TCR beta clonotypes.

From the reads, TCRdb called clonotypes with MiXCR, one entry per CDR3 protein. The sample carries some 400,000 distinct CDR3 sequences, 15% to 20% recorded once. This CDR3 comprises 14 residues. J gave up 4 bases and V 4 bases, and 3 bases lay outside the gene matches. Germline values: CDR1 SGHTA, CDR2 FQGNSA. This clonotype was counted at least ten times. Antigen unknown. The rearrangement joins TRBV7-2 to TRBJ2-3, with 9 bases lining up with TRBD1. Sequencing was performed on PBMCs. This clonotype originated in a human donor in good health (CMV status not recorded). Some clones in this sample may be carry-over from other donors' samples. CDR3 in amino acids: CASSSDRGADTQYF. CDR3 coding DNA: TGTGCCAGCAGCTCGGACAGGGGCGCAGATACGCAGTATTTT. Combining the CDR3 with reference TRBV7-2 and TRBJ2-3 gives the whole variable domain GAGVSQSPSNKVTEKGKDVELRCDPISGHTALYWYRQSLGQGLEFLIYFQGNSAPDKSGLPSDRFSAERTGGSVSTLTIQRTQQEDSAVYLCASSSDRGADTQYFGPGTRLTVL.